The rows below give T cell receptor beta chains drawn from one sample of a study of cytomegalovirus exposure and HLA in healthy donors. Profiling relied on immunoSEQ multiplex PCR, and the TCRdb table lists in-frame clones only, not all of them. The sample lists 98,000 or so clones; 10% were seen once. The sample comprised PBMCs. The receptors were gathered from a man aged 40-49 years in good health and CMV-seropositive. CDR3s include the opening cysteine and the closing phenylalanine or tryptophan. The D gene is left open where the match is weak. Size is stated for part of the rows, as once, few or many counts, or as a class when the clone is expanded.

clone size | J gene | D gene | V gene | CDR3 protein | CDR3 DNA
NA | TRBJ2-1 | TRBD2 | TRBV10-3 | CAVLAGTTYNEQFF | TGTGCCGTCTTAGCGGGAACCACCTACAATGAGCAGTTCTTC
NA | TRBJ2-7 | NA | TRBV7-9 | CASSLANEQYF | TGTGCCAGCAGCTTAGCTAACGAGCAGTACTTC
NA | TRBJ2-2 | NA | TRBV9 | CASSVQGIETGELFF | TGTGCCAGCAGCGTACAGGGAATTGAGACCGGGGAGCTGTTTTTT
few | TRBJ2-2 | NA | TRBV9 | CASSVGTLTGELFF | TGTGCCAGCAGCGTAGGGACACTCACCGGGGAGCTGTTTTTT
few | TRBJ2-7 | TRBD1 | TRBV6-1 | CASSEASGTGSNEQYF | TGTGCCAGCAGTGAGGCGTCCGGGACAGGGAGCAACGAGCAGTACTTC
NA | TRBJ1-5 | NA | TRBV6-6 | CASSYSGGEQPQHF | TGTGCCAGCAGTTACTCGGGAGGCGAGCAGCCCCAGCATTTT
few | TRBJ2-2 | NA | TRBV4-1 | CASSLRHSNTGELFF | TGCGCCAGCAGCCTAAGACATTCGAACACCGGGGAGCTGTTTTTT
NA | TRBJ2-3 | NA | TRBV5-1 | CASSLEAVTDTQYF | TGCGCCAGCAGCTTGGAAGCCGTTACAGATACGCAGTATTTT
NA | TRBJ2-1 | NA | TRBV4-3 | CASSRGALEQFF | TGCGCCAGCAGCCGGGGAGCCCTTGAGCAGTTCTTC
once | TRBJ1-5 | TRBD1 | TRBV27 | CASSGQGFSQPQHF | TGTGCCAGCTCGGGACAGGGATTTAGCCAGCCCCAGCATTTT
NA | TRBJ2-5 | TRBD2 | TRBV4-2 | CASSQDIVTSGRLTKETQYF | TGTGCCAGCAGCCAAGATATCGTTACTAGCGGGAGGCTGACTAAAGAGACCCAGTACTTC
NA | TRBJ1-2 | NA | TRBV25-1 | CASSDHRRPILGYTF | TGTGCCAGCAGTGACCACAGGAGACCCATTCTTGGCTACACCTTC
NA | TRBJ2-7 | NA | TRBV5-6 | CASINLGGQLGEQYF | TGTGCCAGCATCAATTTAGGGGGACAACTTGGCGAGCAGTACTTC
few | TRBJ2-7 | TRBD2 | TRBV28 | CATVAGGNYEQYF | TGTGCCACCGTAGCGGGAGGGAACTACGAGCAGTACTTC
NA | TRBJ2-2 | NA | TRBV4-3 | CASSQGGLVTGELFF | TGCGCCAGCAGCCAAGGAGGGTTAGTCACCGGGGAGCTGTTTTTT
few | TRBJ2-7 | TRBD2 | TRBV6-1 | CASSELSSGLAVNYEQYF | TGTGCCAGCAGTGAACTCAGCTCTGGACTAGCTGTGAACTACGAGCAGTACTTC
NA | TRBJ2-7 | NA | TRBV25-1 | CASAPSAHLYEQYF | TGTGCCAGCGCCCCTAGCGCTCATTTGTACGAGCAGTACTTC
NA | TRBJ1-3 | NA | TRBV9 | CASSRGDTIYF | TGTGCCAGCAGCCGGGGGGACACCATATATTTT
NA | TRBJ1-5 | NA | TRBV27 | CASSAGFGGNQPQHF | TGTGCCAGCAGTGCGGGATTTGGGGGCAATCAGCCCCAGCATTTT
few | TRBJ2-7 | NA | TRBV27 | CASSPTGISYEQYF | TGTGCCAGCAGTCCAACAGGGATTTCCTACGAGCAGTACTTC
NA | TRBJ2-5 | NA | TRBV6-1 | CASSGGRVWETQYF | TGTGCCAGCAGTGGGGGCAGGGTATGGGAGACCCAGTACTTC
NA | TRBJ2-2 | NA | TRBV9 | CASSVALNTGELFF | TGTGCCAGCAGCGTAGCCCTAAACACCGGGGAGCTGTTTTTT
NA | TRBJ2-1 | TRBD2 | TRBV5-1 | CASSLGLAGVPSSYNEQFF | TGCGCCAGCAGCTTGGGACTAGCGGGAGTTCCCAGCTCCTACAATGAGCAGTTCTTC
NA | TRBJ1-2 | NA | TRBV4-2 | CASSQAGGDYGYTF | TGTGCCAGCAGCCAAGCCGGGGGGGACTATGGCTACACCTTC
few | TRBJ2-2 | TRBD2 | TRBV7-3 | CASSRTSGTGELFF | TGTGCCAGCAGCCGGACTAGCGGCACCGGGGAGCTGTTTTTT
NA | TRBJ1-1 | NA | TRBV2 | CASRPEKGANTEAFF | TGTGCCAGCAGACCCGAAAAAGGGGCCAACACTGAAGCTTTCTTT
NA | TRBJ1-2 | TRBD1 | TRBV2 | CASSATGTGIYGYTF | TGTGCCAGCAGCGCTACCGGGACAGGGATTTATGGCTACACCTTC
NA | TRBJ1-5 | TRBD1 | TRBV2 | CASRPGQGNQPQHF | TGTGCCAGCAGGCCGGGACAGGGAAATCAGCCCCAGCATTTT
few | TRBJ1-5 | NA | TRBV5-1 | CASSLEGRGKGQPQHF | TGCGCCAGCAGCTTGGAGGGTCGGGGGAAGGGTCAGCCCCAGCATTTT
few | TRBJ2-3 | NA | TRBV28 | CASSPLRGYTDTQYF | TGTGCCAGCAGTCCACTCAGGGGATACACAGATACGCAGTATTTT
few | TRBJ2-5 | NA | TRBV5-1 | CASSLEGVQETQYF | TGCGCCAGCAGCTTGGAGGGGGTTCAAGAGACCCAGTACTTC
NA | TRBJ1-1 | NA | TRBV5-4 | CASSVTRETEAFF | TGTGCCAGCAGCGTTACACGGGAAACTGAAGCTTTCTTT
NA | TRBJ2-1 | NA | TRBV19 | CASSIGRERYNEQFF | TGTGCCAGTAGTATCGGTCGGGAGCGCTACAATGAGCAGTTCTTC
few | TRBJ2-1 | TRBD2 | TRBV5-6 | CASSLGAGDYNEQFF | TGTGCCAGCAGCTTGGGAGCGGGAGATTACAATGAGCAGTTCTTC
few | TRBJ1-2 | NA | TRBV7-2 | CASSQSGNNYGYTF | TGTGCCAGCAGCCAGTCCGGGAACAACTATGGCTACACCTTC
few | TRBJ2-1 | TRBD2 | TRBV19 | CASSIVPGLVYEQFF | TGTGCCAGTAGTATAGTCCCGGGACTAGTTTATGAGCAGTTCTTC
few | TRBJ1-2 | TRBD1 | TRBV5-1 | CASSFRQGGGYTF | TGCGCCAGCAGCTTCCGACAGGGAGGAGGCTACACCTTC
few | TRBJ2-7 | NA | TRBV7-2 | CASSFRRGLDEQYF | TGTGCCAGCAGCTTTCGGAGGGGGCTCGACGAGCAGTACTTC
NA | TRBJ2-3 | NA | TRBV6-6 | CASRRRGGTDTQYF | TGTGCCAGCAGGCGGAGGGGGGGGACAGATACGCAGTATTTT